Listed here are 24 T cell receptor beta chains from one sample, sequenced in a study of T cell repertoires in cytomegalovirus infection. TCRdb re-called the reads with MiXCR, one entry per CDR3 protein. The data contain around 430,000 distinct CDR3 sequences, roughly 43% of them singletons. Antigens of these TCRs are unknown. Sequenced here: cultured PBMCs, sampled from culture after CMV antigen stimulation. These receptors were obtained from a human donor in good health (CMV status not recorded). Some clones in this sample may be carry-over from other donors' samples.

CDR3 nucleotides: TGTGCCTGCCGCGGCGGAGTAGGCACCGGGGAGCTGTTTTTT. Translation: CACRGGVGTGELFF. The rearrangement links TRBV19 to TRBJ2-2; D is uncertain. Germline V gene data show CDR1 as LNHDA and CDR2 as SQIVND (reference sequence). V dropped 11 bases and J dropped 4 bases, with 17 bases sitting between them. The CDR3 runs 14 residues.

The chain couples TRBV6-2 or TRBV6-3 to TRBJ2-3; D tentatively fits TRBD1 or TRBD2 (6 bases each). This CDR3 comprises 16 residues. Trimming left V 3 bases short and J 2 bases short, with 15 bases between. CDR1 MNHEY and CDR2 SVGEGT come from the germline V gene. The CDR3 nucleotides are TGTGCCAGCAGTTATGGGGCGGGACAACCCACAGATACGCAGTATTTT. The encoded protein is CASSYGAGQPTDTQYF.

The chain combines TRBV7-6 with TRBJ2-3; 11 bases map to TRBD2. In germline, CDR1 is SGHVS, CDR2 FNYEAQ. This CDR3 comprises 17 residues. V lost 0 bases to trimming and J lost 3 bases; unmatched junction nucleotides: 5. CDR3 in DNA: TGTGCCAGCAGCTTAGCGCCGACTAGCGGGGCGACAGATACGCAGTATTTT. It is translated as CASSLAPTSGATDTQYF.

The sample holds many counts of this clonotype. The rearrangement links TRBV7-2 to TRBJ2-5; 8 nucleotides agree with TRBD1. The V gene end was trimmed by 7 bases and the J gene end by 4 bases; junction bases not matched to a gene: 5. Per germline, CDR1 SGHTA and CDR2 FQGNSA. This CDR3 region has 13 residues. The CDR3 loop reads CASNLQGGETQYF. The CDR3 nucleotides read TGTGCCAGCAATTTACAGGGGGGAGAGACCCAGTACTTC.

This chain joins TRBV28 and TRBJ1-1, with TRBD1 matching over 9 bases. The CDR3 runs to 17 residues. Germline CDR1 and CDR2: MDHEN and SYDVKM. V lost 2 bases to trimming and J lost 5 bases; unmatched junction nucleotides: 12. CDR3 nucleotides: TGTGCCAGCAGTTTAGGAGCCCTCGGACAGGGGAGAACTGAAGCTTTCTTT. Translation gives CASSLGALGQGRTEAFF.

The chain carries TRBV7-6 and TRBJ1-5, with 8 bases matching TRBD1. The CDR3 contains 20 residues. The V gene end was trimmed by 5 bases and the J gene end by 1 base; junction bases not matched to a gene: 19. Germline CDR1 reads SGHVS; CDR2 reads FNYEAQ. CDR3 coding DNA: TGTGCCAGCAGCGACGACTTTAAAAGTGGACAGGGCAGAAGCAATCAGCCCCAGCATTTT. Protein product: CASSDDFKSGQGRSNQPQHF.

The chain joins TRBV7-9 to TRBJ1-5; D remains ambiguous. V was pared by 2 bases and J by 1 base, with 12 bases between. Germline V gene data show CDR1 as SEHNR and CDR2 as FQNEAQ (reference sequence). CDR3 length: 16 residues. This CDR3 is CASSLTDLESNQPQHF. In DNA, the CDR3 is TGTGCCAGCAGCTTAACCGACTTGGAAAGCAATCAGCCCCAGCATTTT.

V gene TRBV12-3 or TRBV12-4 combines with J gene TRBJ1-5; unclear D gene. The CDR3 loop spans 14 amino acids. Trimming cost V 9 bases and J 0 bases, with 12 bases left between them. In nucleotides, the CDR3 is TGTGCCAGTGGCACGTCCGGTAGCAATCAGCCCCAGCATTTT. It encodes CASGTSGSNQPQHF.

The V gene is TRBV7-9, the J gene TRBJ1-1, with unresolved D. Germline V gene sequence: CDR1 SEHNR, CDR2 FQNEAQ (reference sequence). The germline V and J ends were trimmed by 5 bases and 10 bases, with 20 bases remaining between them. The CDR3 sequence is 14 residues long. For the CDR3, the DNA is TGTGCCAGCAGCGCGCCAGGCGGCGGAGGATCAGCTTTCTTT. Translated, it gives CASSAPGGGGSAFF.

The rearrangement uses TRBV10-3 and TRBJ2-3; TRBD1 matches 8 bases. J was trimmed by 5 bases and V by 0 bases; bases with no gene match: 4. Germline-derived CDR1 and CDR2 are ENHRY and SYGVKD. The CDR3 length is 15 residues. CDR3 bases: TGTGCCATCAGTGAGTCCGGACAGGGTGTAGATACGCAGTATTTT. Protein product: CAISESGQGVDTQYF.

A few counts support this clonotype. J is TRBJ2-3 and V is TRBV6-2 or TRBV6-3, with no clear D. CDR3 length: 12 amino acids. Per germline, CDR1 MNHEY and CDR2 SVGEGT. V lost 5 bases to trimming and J lost 6 bases, with 9 bases between them. The CDR3, as DNA: TGTGCCAGCAGTGAGGTCGGGGATACGCAGTATTTT. Its translation: CASSEVGDTQYF.

This clonotype was counted at least ten times. V is TRBV7-2 and J is TRBJ2-7, with TRBD2 matching 15 bases. The CDR3 totals 15 residues. Per the germline V gene, CDR1 is SGHTA and CDR2 is FQGNSA. V trimming: 5 bases; J trimming: 3 bases; junction bases outside the gene matches: 2. The CDR3 DNA reads TGTGCCAGCAGCCCGGGACTAGCGGGAGGCTACGAGCAGTACTTC. Residues: CASSPGLAGGYEQYF.

As regards this clonotype: One junction end does not reproduce the germline sequence, and a read error may be involved. V usage is TRBV5-3 and J usage is TRBJ2-7, with 7 bases aligning to TRBD1. TRBV5-3 belongs to the ORF category, with a function that is uncertain. CDR3 length: 16 amino acids. The CDR3 reads CASSLGQDRVVYEQYF. For the CDR3, the DNA is TGTGCCAGCAGCTTGGGCCAAGACAGGGTGGTCTACGAGCAGTACTTC.

This clonotype turned up a few times. The chain employs TRBV7-2 and TRBJ1-2; D unclear. CDR1 and CDR2 from the germline V gene are SGHTA and FQGNSA. V was trimmed by 5 bases and J by 5 bases, leaving 6 bases between them. The CDR3 sequence is 11 residues long. DNA of the CDR3: TGTGCCAGCAGCCTTCCATATGGCTACACCTTC. Translated, it gives CASSLPYGYTF.

The chain couples TRBV2 to TRBJ1-5; no definite D call. Per germline, CDR1 SNHLY and CDR2 FYNNEI. The V end was cut by 5 bases, the J end by 5 bases, with 13 bases between. The CDR3 is 14 amino acids. CDR3 sequence reads: CASSLIYGDQPQHF. DNA for the CDR3: TGTGCCAGCAGTTTAATTTACGGGGATCAGCCCCAGCATTTT.

V usage is TRBV7-9 and J usage is TRBJ2-2, with D tentatively TRBD1 (6 bases). The CDR3 has 17 residues. The germline gives CDR1 SEHNR, CDR2 FQNEAQ (reference sequence). Trimming took off 5 bases at V and 7 bases at J, with 23 bases between the two ends. The CDR3 loop reads CASSPPPWGLGDGELFF. CDR3 nucleotide sequence: TGTGCCAGCAGCCCCCCCCCATGGGGGCTAGGGGACGGGGAGCTGTTTTTT.

The rearrangement joins TRBV4-1 to TRBJ1-2, with D unclear. V was pared by 0 bases and J by 8 bases, with 7 bases between. Germline lookup yields CDR1 MGHRA and CDR2 YSYEKL. This CDR3 contains 12 residues. CDR3 nucleotides: TGCGCCAGCAGCCAAGATGTCGGCGGCTACACCTTC. Its protein is CASSQDVGGYTF.

The table lists this clonotype with a few counts. The gene calls are TRBV5-4 and TRBJ2-2, with D possibly being TRBD1 or TRBD2 (5 bases each). CDR1 is SGHNT, CDR2 YYREEE, per germline (reference sequence). The CDR3 spans 16 residues. Trimming took off 5 bases at V and 9 bases at J, with 23 bases between the two ends. The CDR3 loop is CASSLAPGTRLRELFF. The CDR3 DNA reads as TGTGCCAGCAGTTTAGCCCCCGGGACCCGACTCAGGGAGCTGTTTTTT.

The V gene is TRBV5-1, the J gene TRBJ1-1; D may be TRBD1 (6 bases). CDR3 length: 19 amino acids. Germline loops: CDR1 SGHRS, CDR2 YFSETQ. V was shortened by 4 bases and J by 1 base, with 26 bases between the two germline ends. The CDR3 spells CASSGNRDKMGIPNTEAFF. CDR3 sequence (DNA): TGCGCCAGCAGCGGCAACCGGGACAAGATGGGAATCCCGAACACTGAAGCTTTCTTT.

This clonotype was seen a handful of times. The genes are TRBV7-6 and TRBJ2-7; 8 nucleotides align to TRBD1. The trim removed 4 bases at V and 1 base at J, leaving 6 bases unmatched. From germline, CDR1 is SGHVS and CDR2 FNYEAQ. This CDR3 region has 15 residues. CDR3 nucleotides: TGTGCCAGCAGCTCGCTGCGGACAGGGTCCTACGAGCAGTACTTC. Translated, it gives CASSSLRTGSYEQYF.

J is TRBJ1-5 and V is TRBV27; the match to TRBD1 covers 10 bases. The CDR3 consists of 15 residues. In germline, CDR1 is MNHEY, CDR2 SMNVEV (reference sequence). V shed 3 bases, J shed 4 bases, and the junction held 3 bases outside the gene matches. CDR3 in DNA: TGTGCCAGCAGTTTCGGGACAGGGGCTAATCAGCCCCAGCATTTT. Translation gives CASSFGTGANQPQHF.

V is TRBV19 and J is TRBJ1-1; D is uncertain. CDR1 and CDR2 (germline): LNHDA, SQIVND (reference sequence). The CDR3 has 14 residues. V shed 6 bases and J shed 2 bases, with 13 bases lying between them. CDR3 in amino acids: CASSRRTPNTEAFF. CDR3 nucleotides: TGTGCCAGTAGCCGACGGACCCCCAACACTGAAGCTTTCTTT. Together with reference TRBV19 and TRBJ1-1, the CDR3 gives the full variable domain: DGGITQSPKYLFRKEGQNVTLSCEQNLNHDAMYWYRQDPGQGLRLIYYSQIVNDFQKGDIAEGYSVSREKKESFPLTVTSAQKNPTAFYLCASSRRTPNTEAFFGQGTRLTVV.

This clonotype appeared many times. V and J are TRBV7-2 and TRBJ2-1; 7 bases align to TRBD2. Germline CDR1 is SGHTA and CDR2 is FQGNSA. The ends lost 2 bases at V and 10 bases at J; junction bases unmatched: 5. The CDR3 contains 13 residues. In DNA, the CDR3 is TGTGCCAGCAGCTTATATGCGCGGGAGGAGCAGTTCTTC. Its protein is CASSLYAREEQFF.

Ten or more counts support this clonotype. This chain connects TRBV7-2 to TRBJ2-1; D unclear. Trimming pared 1 base from V and 8 bases from J, leaving 12 bases between. This CDR3 comprises 14 residues. CDR1 and CDR2 (germline): SGHTA, FQGNSA. CDR3 residues: CASSLVVARDEQFF. The CDR3 DNA reads as TGTGCCAGCAGCTTAGTCGTCGCCCGTGATGAGCAGTTCTTC.